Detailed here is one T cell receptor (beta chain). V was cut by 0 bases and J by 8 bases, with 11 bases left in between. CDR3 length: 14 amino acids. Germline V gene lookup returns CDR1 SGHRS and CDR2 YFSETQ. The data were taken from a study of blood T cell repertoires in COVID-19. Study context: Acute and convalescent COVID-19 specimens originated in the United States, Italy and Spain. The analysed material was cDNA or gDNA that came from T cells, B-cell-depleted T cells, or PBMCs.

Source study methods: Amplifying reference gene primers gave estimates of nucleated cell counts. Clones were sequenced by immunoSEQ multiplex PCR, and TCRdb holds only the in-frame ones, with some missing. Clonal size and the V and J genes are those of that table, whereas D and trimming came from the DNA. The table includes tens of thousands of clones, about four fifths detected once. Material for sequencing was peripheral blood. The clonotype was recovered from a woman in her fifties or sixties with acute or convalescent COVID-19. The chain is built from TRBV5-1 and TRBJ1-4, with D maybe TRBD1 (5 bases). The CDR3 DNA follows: TGCGCCAGCAGCTTGGAAAGGGGAAGGGAAAAACTGTTTTTT. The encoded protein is CASSLERGREKLFF.